This T cell receptor (beta chain) is drawn from a study of shared clonotypes between healthy human individuals. Study-level findings and limits: Blood was the sole source, and tissue repertoires probably differ. Around 5% was the fraction of naive CD4 clonotypes found shared across a few donors.

Concerning this clone: Its antigen is unknown.

Trimming cost V 7 bases and J 0 bases, with 9 bases left between them. The CDR3 has 13 residues. In germline, CDR1 is MNHEY, CDR2 SMNVEV (reference sequence). Only in-frame clones appear in the TCRdb table, and some are missing; sequencing was by immunoSEQ multiplex PCR. The data show approximately 2,000,000 clones, 90% to 95% seen once. Naive CD8 cells lacked CD45RO and underwent positive selection for CCR7, leaving out terminally differentiated effector memory CD45RA+ cells. This receptor was identified in a man between 18 and 29 years old in good health. Some clones in this sample may be carry-over from other donors' samples. The V gene is TRBV27, the J gene TRBJ1-2; no reliable D call. The sample comprised naive CD8+ T cells from PBMCs. The CDR3 sequence is CASKDGANYGYTF. DNA of the CDR3: TGTGCCAGCAAAGACGGAGCTAACTATGGCTACACCTTC.